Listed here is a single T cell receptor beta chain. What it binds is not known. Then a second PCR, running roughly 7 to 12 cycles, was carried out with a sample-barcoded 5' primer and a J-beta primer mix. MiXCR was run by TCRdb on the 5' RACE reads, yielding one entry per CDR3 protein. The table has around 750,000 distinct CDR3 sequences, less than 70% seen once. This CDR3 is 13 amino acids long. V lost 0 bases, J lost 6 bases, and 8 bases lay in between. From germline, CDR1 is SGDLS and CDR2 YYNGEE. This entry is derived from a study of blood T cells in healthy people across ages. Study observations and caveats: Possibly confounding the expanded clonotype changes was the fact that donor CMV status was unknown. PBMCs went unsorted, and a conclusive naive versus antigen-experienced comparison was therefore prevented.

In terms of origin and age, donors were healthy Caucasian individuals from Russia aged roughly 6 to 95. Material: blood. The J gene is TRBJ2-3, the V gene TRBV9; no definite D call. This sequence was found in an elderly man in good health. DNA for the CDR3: TGTGCCAGCAGCGTAGACTTTGGGGATACGCAGTATTTT. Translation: CASSVDFGDTQYF.